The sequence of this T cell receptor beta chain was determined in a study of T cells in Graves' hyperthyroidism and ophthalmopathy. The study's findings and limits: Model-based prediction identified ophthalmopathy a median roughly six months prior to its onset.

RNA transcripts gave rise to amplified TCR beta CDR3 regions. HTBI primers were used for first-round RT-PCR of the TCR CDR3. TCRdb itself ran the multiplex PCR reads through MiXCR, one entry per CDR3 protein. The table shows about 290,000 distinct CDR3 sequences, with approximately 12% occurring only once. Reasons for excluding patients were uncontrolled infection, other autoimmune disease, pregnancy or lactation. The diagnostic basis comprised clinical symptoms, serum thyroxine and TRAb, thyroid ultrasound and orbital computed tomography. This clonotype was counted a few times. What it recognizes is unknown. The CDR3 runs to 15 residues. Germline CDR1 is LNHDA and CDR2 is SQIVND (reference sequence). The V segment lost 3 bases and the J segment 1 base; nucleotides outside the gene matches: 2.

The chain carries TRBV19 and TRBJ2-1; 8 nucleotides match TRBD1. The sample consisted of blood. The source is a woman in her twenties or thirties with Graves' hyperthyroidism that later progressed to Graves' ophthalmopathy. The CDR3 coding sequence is TGTGCCAGTAGTATCACAGGGGGTTCCTACAATGAGCAGTTCTTC. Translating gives CASSITGGSYNEQFF.